Listed below are T cell receptor beta chains from one sample, sequenced in a study of control samples from healthy donors and cancer patients. Libraries were prepared by immunoSEQ multiplex PCR; TCRdb keeps only in-frame clonotypes and omits some of them. The table includes about 54,000 clones, 95% to 97% detected once. The source material was blood. The receptors were gathered from a woman younger than 45 in good health. Both conserved end residues are part of each CDR3. Fields, in order: V gene, J gene, CDR3 protein.

>TRBV7-8|TRBJ2-1
CASSLGGGNSYNEQFF
>TRBV9|TRBJ1-1
CASSVEAGRDTEAFF
>TRBV6-6|TRBJ2-5
CASSPLAGAEETQYF
>TRBV19|TRBJ1-6
CASSPGRNNSPLHF
>TRBV7-9|TRBJ2-1
CASSRLRGPYNEQFF
>TRBV3-1/TRBV3-2|TRBJ2-2
CASSPSSGRGTGELFF
>TRBV4-1|TRBJ2-3
CASSHETDRMQYF
>TRBV10-3|TRBJ1-1
CAISEEDRATEAFF
>TRBV29-1|TRBJ2-2
CSVGIGATNTGELFF
>TRBV29-1|TRBJ2-4
CSFHRGPGAKNIQYF
>TRBV28|TRBJ1-3
CASSRGIDSGNTIYF
>TRBV9|TRBJ2-7
CASSVGDTYEQYF
>TRBV28|TRBJ1-5
CASSLPGGRQPQHF
>TRBV12-2|TRBJ2-1
CASRLGARTSGRASHNEQFF
>TRBV6-5|TRBJ2-7
CASRPQGNEQYF
>TRBV2|TRBJ2-7
CASSEAHGLGPRQYF
>TRBV29-1|TRBJ2-5
CSVEGGLAGSFGETQYF
>TRBV24-1|TRBJ2-3
CATSDLDTQYF
>TRBV7-9|TRBJ1-4
CASSLDTGTEKLFF
>TRBV18|TRBJ2-7
CASSLDLYEQYF
>TRBV6-5|TRBJ2-1
CASSSLTWDYNEQFF
>TRBV12-3/TRBV12-4|TRBJ2-1
CASSGLEQFF
>TRBV4-1|TRBJ2-1
CASSLSAGGLDDNEQFF
>TRBV6-4|TRBJ2-5
CASGLGGEQETQYF
>TRBV9|TRBJ2-2
CASTDGGPGELFF
>TRBV28|TRBJ2-1
CASSFVGGRREGPYNEQFF
>TRBV2|TRBJ1-1
CASSVRQAPNTEAFF
>TRBV28|TRBJ1-4
CASSFRINEKLFF
>TRBV6-5|TRBJ1-1
CASSSPGVTEAFF
>TRBV19|TRBJ2-1
CASSILGGSAYNEQFF
>TRBV12-3/TRBV12-4|TRBJ1-2
CASTTTGTIDTF
>TRBV7-6|TRBJ2-7
CASSLSTSYEQYF
>TRBV7-8|TRBJ2-5
CASSSRDSSQETQYF
>TRBV19|TRBJ1-6
CASSGGLENSPLHF
>TRBV28|TRBJ2-7
CASSSNLAGGPYPYEQYF
>TRBV6-5|TRBJ2-4
CASSYDRSIAKNIQYF
>TRBV6-5|TRBJ2-1
CASSYSVGVAYNEQFF
>TRBV15|TRBJ2-5
CATSRRGGVGETQYF
>TRBV6-5|TRBJ2-1
CASIDSTYNEQFF
>TRBV28|TRBJ2-4
CASSSLVGGLAKNIQYF
>TRBV29-1|TRBJ2-7
CSAQQGYEQYF
>TRBV19|TRBJ1-1
CASSIQGGTEAFF
>TRBV7-9|TRBJ2-1
CASSLISGIYNEQFF
>TRBV20-1|TRBJ2-3
CSASDRGIDTQYF
>TRBV7-9|TRBJ1-2
CASSSRGDTSTFF
>TRBV3-1/TRBV3-2|TRBJ2-3
CASSQESLASRTDTQYF
>TRBV10-2|TRBJ2-5
CASSVDPTGQETQYF
>TRBV29-1|TRBJ2-1
CSVAYGQGNEQFF
>TRBV6-6|TRBJ2-1
CASSPKRGAEQFF
>TRBV6-5|TRBJ1-5
CASRSRQGGNQPQHF
>TRBV4-2|TRBJ2-1
CASSQDPWTGNNEQFF
>TRBV19|TRBJ1-4
CASSIERGATEKLFF
>TRBV7-2|TRBJ1-1
CASGVGLGVEAFF
>TRBV2|TRBJ2-5
CASLQGWETQYF
>TRBV13|TRBJ1-3
CASSDLSSGNTIYF